The present T cell receptor beta chain was sequenced within a study of PD-1 blockade in classical Hodgkin lymphoma. Across the whole study: Patients in the cohort were put on intravenous nivolumab, 3 mg/kg every 2 weeks. Study-level points and caveats: Those achieving complete response showed baseline diversity like newly diagnosed patients. CD4+ but not CD8+ TCR diversity rose significantly by C4D1.

Each patient relapsed following autologous stem cell transplantation, and prior brentuximab vedotin exposure differed. Some clones are missing from TCRdb's copy, which holds only in-frame ones; the method was immunoSEQ multiplex PCR. The table has about 27,000 clones, approximately 80% seen once. Comment on this clone: Its antigen remains unknown.

This CDR3 is 15 amino acids long. Germline-derived CDR1 and CDR2 are LGHNA and YNFKEQ. Trimming took 1 base from V and 0 from J; bases not matched to a gene: 2. The chain is built from TRBV4-2 and TRBJ2-7; 8 nucleotides agree with TRBD1. Sequences were derived from peripheral blood mononuclear cells (PBMCs), sampled before the second cycle of nivolumab. The sequence was collected from a human donor with classical Hodgkin lymphoma. Written as DNA, the CDR3 is TGTGCCAGCAGCCAAGCCCAGGGGGCCTCCTACGAGCAGTACTTC. Protein sequence: CASSQAQGASYEQYF.